Shown below are 9 T cell receptor beta chains from a single sample sequenced in a study of vaccination and CD4 T cells after COVID-19. Cultured CD4+ T cell DNA underwent sequencing with the Oncomine TCR Beta short-read assay. The template was genomic DNA from cultured CD4+ T cells. TCRdb re-called the PCR reads through MiXCR, storing one row per CDR3 protein. Among about 10,000 distinct CDR3 sequences listed, roughly 34% were seen once. Described treatment: approximately 11-day PBMC culture with coronavirus spike peptide pools or control peptides (ViraFEST assay). These CD4+ T cells came from an unexposed donor, sampled before the COVID-19 pandemic (2011-2018). These receptors lack a known antigen. Sequencing was done on a sample of CD4+ T cells from blood, cultured in vitro. These receptors were taken from a human donor in good health.

CDR3 nucleotide sequence: TGTGCCAGCAGTTACTCGGACGCGAACACCGGGGAGCTGTTTTTT. It encodes CASSYSDANTGELFF. The genes are TRBV6-2 or TRBV6-3 and TRBJ2-2; D unresolved. CDR3 size: 15 residues. CDR1 and CDR2 from the germline V gene are MNHEY and SVGEGT. The V and J ends lost 0 bases and 0 bases respectively, with 5 bases between them.

The CDR3 coding sequence is TGTGCCAGCAGCCAAGGCCTAGCGACCTACGAGCAGTACTTC. Protein sequence: CASSQGLATYEQYF. This rearrangement joins TRBV14 to TRBJ2-7; tentatively, D is TRBD2 (6 bases). Germline CDR1 SGHDN, CDR2 FVKESK. The CDR3 consists of 14 residues. With 1 base removed from V and 2 bases from J, the gap between germline ends came to 9 bases.

By share of the sample, this clonotype is medium-sized. This chain links TRBV20-1 with TRBJ1-5; TRBD1 aligns across 7 bases. Looked up from germline, CDR1 is DFQATT and CDR2 is SNEGSKA (reference sequence). With 2 bases clipped from V and 2 bases from J, the junction kept 9 bases outside the gene matches. The CDR3 has 16 amino acids. The CDR3 loop reads CSARPWGGTGNQPQHF. As DNA, the CDR3 is TGCAGTGCTAGACCGTGGGGGGGGACAGGCAATCAGCCCCAGCATTTT.

The J gene is TRBJ2-7, the V gene TRBV27; D is undetermined. The V end was cut by 3 bases, the J end by 5 bases, with 17 bases between. The CDR3 contains 15 residues. The germline V gene has CDR1 MNHEY and CDR2 SMNVEV (reference sequence). The CDR3 region is CASSFGEQARNEQYF. The CDR3 DNA reads TGTGCCAGCAGTTTTGGGGAACAAGCGCGGAACGAGCAGTACTTC.

The chain employs TRBV4-3 and TRBJ1-3, with a weak D call TRBD1 (5 bases). CDR3 length: 15 residues. The ends were cut back, 0 bases at V and 2 bases at J, with 8 bases in the middle. Germline V gives CDR1 LGHNA, CDR2 YSLEER. CDR3 sequence reads: CASSQEVGAGNTIYF. CDR3 DNA: TGCGCCAGCAGCCAAGAGGTGGGGGCTGGAAACACCATATATTTT.

The J gene is TRBJ2-7, the V gene TRBV29-1, with TRBD1 as a possible D gene (5 bases). CDR1 is SQVTM, CDR2 ANQGSEA, per germline. This CDR3 region has 11 residues. The CDR3 DNA reads as TGCAGTACCAACCAGGGCTACGAGCAGTACTTC. Its protein product is CSTNQGYEQYF.

The CDR3 region is CASSPSAGSSYNEQFF. Written as DNA, the CDR3 is TGTGCCAGCAGTCCCTCGGCAGGGAGCTCCTACAATGAGCAGTTCTTC. The chain combines TRBV11-3 with TRBJ2-1; D might be TRBD1 or TRBD2, each matching 5 bases. The CDR3 loop spans 16 amino acids. Germline values: CDR1 SGHNT, CDR2 YENEEA. Trimming removed 6 bases at V and 0 bases at J, with 15 bases between.

The V and J genes are TRBV12-3 or TRBV12-4 and TRBJ2-2; 8 bases fit TRBD2. The CDR3 loop spans 14 amino acids. With V trimmed by 10 bases and J by 6 bases, 10 bases remained unmatched. The CDR3 DNA follows: TGTGCCACCCGTCATGCGGGAGGTTCCGGGGAGCTGTTTTTT. It is translated as CATRHAGGSGELFF.

This clonotype was recorded a few times. As DNA, the CDR3 is TGTGCCATCAGCCTCCAGGTGGATCAGCCCCAGCATTTT. Translation gives CAISLQVDQPQHF. The V call is TRBV10-3, the J call TRBJ1-5; D not certain. Looked up from germline, CDR1 is ENHRY and CDR2 is SYGVKD. The V and J ends lost 6 bases and 5 bases respectively, with 11 bases between them. The CDR3 runs to 13 residues.